The TCR beta chain described here comes from a study of T cells after yellow fever vaccination. Across the whole study: Low-cell-number fractions were prepared with SMART-Seq v4 Ultra Low Input. Findings of the study overall: Booster samples showed a return of most primary-vaccination clones (approximately 95% CD4, over 70% CD8). Weaker, the secondary response had a peak occurring faster, on day 5 versus 15.

They built TCR cDNA with 5'RACE template switching, a step that put in a universal primer site and UMIs. TCRdb itself ran the 5' RACE reads through MiXCR, one entry per CDR3 protein. This sample has some 560,000 distinct CDR3 sequences; roughly a sixth occur once, and the top ten carry 15% to 20%. In the case of this clonotype: Its antigen is not known.

This CDR3 region has 14 residues. V lost 6 bases to trimming and J lost 10 bases, with 16 bases between them. Germline CDR1 reads SNHLY; CDR2 reads FYNNEI. V usage is TRBV2 and J usage is TRBJ1-6, with D perhaps matching TRBD1 (5 bases). This TCR derives from a man younger than 35 who received the YFV17D yellow fever vaccine. The sequencing here drew on PBMCs, taken 4 to 5 days after the first yellow fever vaccination. This chain's CDR3 is CASRGGNLRSPLHF. The CDR3 DNA sequence: TGTGCCAGCAGGGGGGGGAATCTACGATCACCCCTCCACTTT.